A single sample gave rise to the 4 T cell receptor beta chains below, sequenced in a study of blood T cell repertoires in COVID-19. Generated by immunoSEQ multiplex PCR, the TCRdb table keeps only in-frame clones and is missing some. Of 170,000 or so clones in the sample, roughly 90% were seen once. The sequenced sample was peripheral blood. The source is a middle-aged man with acute or convalescent COVID-19.

V is TRBV4-3 and J is TRBJ2-5, with TRBD2 as a possible D gene (5 bases). Germline V lookup: CDR1 LGHNA, CDR2 YSLEER. The CDR3 extends over 16 amino acids. Trimming took 4 bases from V and 3 from J, leaving 18 bases between them. The CDR3, as DNA: TGCGCCAGCAGCCCAGAGAGCGGTGCCGCCGAAGAGACCCAGTACTTC. Translating it yields CASSPESGAAEETQYF.

The chain has TRBV6-2 or TRBV6-3 and TRBJ2-7; TRBD2 aligns across 7 bases. Germline V CDR1 and CDR2: MNHEY, SVGEGT. V lost 4 bases, J lost 6 bases, and 6 bases stayed unmatched. The CDR3 extends over 13 amino acids. CDR3 in amino acids: CASSFLLALEQYV. In nucleotides, the CDR3 is TGTGCCAGCAGTTTTCTACTAGCGCTCGAGCAGTACGTC.

The chain combines TRBV6-1 with TRBJ2-2; unclear D gene. Germline values: CDR1 MNHNS, CDR2 SASEGT. V gave up 3 bases and J gave up 2 bases, with 13 bases separating them. This CDR3 region has 16 residues. The DNA for the CDR3 is TGTGCCAGCAGTGAGGCCCAGGTATCCAACACCGGGGAGCTGTTTTTT. Protein sequence: CASSEAQVSNTGELFF.

The V call is TRBV18, the J call TRBJ2-3; unclear D gene. V lost 5 bases to trimming and J lost 2 bases, with 8 bases between them. Looked up from germline, CDR1 is KGHSH and CDR2 is LQKENI. The CDR3 loop spans 13 amino acids. The CDR3 spells CASSSLITDTQYF. CDR3 coding DNA: TGTGCCAGCTCATCACTAATCACAGATACGCAGTATTTT. Combining the CDR3 with reference TRBV18 and TRBJ2-3 gives the whole variable domain NAGVMQNPRHLVRRRGQEARLRCSPMKGHSHVYWYRQLPEEGLKFMVYLQKENIIDESGMPKERFSAEFPKEGPSILRIQQVVRGDSAAYFCASSSLITDTQYFGPGTRLTVL.